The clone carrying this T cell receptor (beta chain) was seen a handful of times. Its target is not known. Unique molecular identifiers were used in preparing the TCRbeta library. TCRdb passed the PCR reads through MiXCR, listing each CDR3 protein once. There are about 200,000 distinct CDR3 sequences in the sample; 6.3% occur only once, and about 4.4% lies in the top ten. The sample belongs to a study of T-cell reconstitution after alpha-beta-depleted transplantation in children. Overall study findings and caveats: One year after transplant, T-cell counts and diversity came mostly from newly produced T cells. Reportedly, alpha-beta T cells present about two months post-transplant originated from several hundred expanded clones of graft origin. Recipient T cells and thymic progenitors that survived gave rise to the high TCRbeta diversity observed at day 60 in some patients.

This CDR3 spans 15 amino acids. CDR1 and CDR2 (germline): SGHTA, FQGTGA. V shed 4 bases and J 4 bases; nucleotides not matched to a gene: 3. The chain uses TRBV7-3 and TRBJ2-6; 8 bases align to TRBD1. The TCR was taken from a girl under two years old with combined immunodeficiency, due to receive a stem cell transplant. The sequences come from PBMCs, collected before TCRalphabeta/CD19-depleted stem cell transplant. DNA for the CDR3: TGTGCCAGCAGCTACAGGGGGTCGGGGGCCAACGTCCTGACTTTC. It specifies CASSYRGSGANVLTF.